This passage covers 24 T cell receptor beta chains from one sample sequenced in a study of cytomegalovirus exposure and HLA in healthy donors. In the PCR, 60 Vbeta and 13 Jbeta primers were used. Some clones are missing from TCRdb's copy, which holds only in-frame ones; the method was immunoSEQ multiplex PCR. The sample includes over 30,000 clones. The material sequenced was PBMCs. Receptors were obtained from a man aged 35 to 55 in good health and CMV-seronegative.

As regards this clone: Relative to the germline gene, one junction end is altered; a read error may explain this. The genes are TRBV27 and TRBJ1-1, with 9 bases that match TRBD1. The germline CDR1 and CDR2 sequences are MNHEY and SMNVEV (reference sequence). The CDR3 is 15 residues long. The CDR3 loop is CASSASGTGTHKNLF. CDR3 bases: TGTGCCAGCAGTGCATCCGGGACAGGGACCCATAAGAACCTATTT.

The genes are TRBV9 and TRBJ2-2, with TRBD2 matching over 7 bases. The CDR3 length is 13 residues. Germline CDR1 reads SGDLS; CDR2 reads YYNGEE. V lost 5 bases to trimming and J lost 4 bases; unmatched junction nucleotides: 2. CDR3 DNA: TGTGCCAGCAGGCGGGAGTTCACCGGGGAGCTGTTTTTT. Translating it yields CASRREFTGELFF. The full variable domain, completed using reference TRBV9 and TRBJ2-2, is DSGVTQTPKHLITATGQRVTLRCSPRSGDLSVYWYQQSLDQGLQFLIQYYNGEERAKGNILERFSAQQFPDLHSELNLSSLELGDSALYFCASRREFTGELFFGEGSRLTVL.

V is TRBV6-5 and J is TRBJ1-1, with 8 bases that match TRBD1. CDR1 and CDR2 (germline): MNHEY, SVGAGI. V lost 6 bases to trimming and J lost 10 bases; unmatched junction nucleotides: 4. The length of the CDR3 is 11 residues. The CDR3 reads CASSFGTGAFF. DNA of the CDR3: TGTGCCAGCAGCTTCGGGACAGGAGCTTTCTTT.

This sequence joins TRBV28 and TRBJ2-7, with TRBD2 matching over 8 bases. This CDR3 comprises 12 residues. Trimming cost V 10 bases and J 2 bases; bases outside gene matches: 4. CDR1 is MDHEN, CDR2 SYDVKM, per germline. CDR3 DNA: TGTGCCACCACTAGCGGTGCCTACGAGCAGTACTTC. Translated, it gives CATTSGAYEQYF.

As concerns this clone: This sample includes further DNA sequences coding for the same CDR3. This sequence joins TRBV18 and TRBJ2-7; 9 bases line up with TRBD1. This CDR3 is built from 12 residues. The junction had 1 base not matched to a gene; V was cut back by 3 bases and J by 7 bases. Germline assignment: CDR1 KGHSH and CDR2 LQKENI. As DNA, the CDR3 is TGTGCCAGCTCACCGGGACAGGGTGAGCAGTACTTC. Translated: CASSPGQGEQYF.

The chain combines TRBV6-5 with TRBJ2-5, with TRBD2 matching over 8 bases. The DNA matches TRBJ2-7 better at its end, which makes the J call doubtful. This CDR3 is built from 15 residues. CDR1 is MNHEY and CDR2 is SVGAGI in the germline V gene. The CDR3 DNA reads TGTGCCAGCAGTTACTCGCGAGCGGGAGCTTCCGAGCAGTACTTC. Encoded protein: CASSYSRAGASEQYF.

V and J are TRBV27 and TRBJ2-7; TRBD2 might be the D (6 bases). The length of the CDR3 is 14 residues. With 6 bases removed from V and 5 bases from J, the gap between germline ends came to 17 bases. CDR1 is MNHEY, CDR2 SMNVEV, per germline (reference sequence). Here the CDR3 DNA reads TGTGCCAGCAGCCGGGACGCCCGGGGGAACGAGCAGTACTTC. Residues: CASSRDARGNEQYF.

The chain links TRBV6-5 to TRBJ2-7; tentatively, D is TRBD2 (5 bases). Trimming removed 6 bases at V and 9 bases at J, with 21 bases between. The CDR3 extends over 14 amino acids. Germline V CDR1 and CDR2: MNHEY, SVGAGI. CDR3 amino acids: CASSPNTPEGRQYF. The DNA for the CDR3 is TGTGCCAGCAGCCCGAATACTCCAGAGGGTAGGCAGTACTTC.

The chain uses TRBV5-1 and TRBJ2-5; 9 nucleotides align to TRBD2. CDR3 length: 14 residues. V was clipped by 4 bases and J by 5 bases; unmatched bases: 6. Germline V CDR1 and CDR2: SGHRS, YFSETQ. CDR3 region: CASSAGLAMETQYF. The CDR3 DNA is TGCGCCAGCAGCGCGGGACTAGCTATGGAGACCCAGTACTTC.

This rearrangement joins TRBV20-1 to TRBJ2-7, with 9 nucleotides matching TRBD1. The CDR3 is 11 residues long. Trimming at V came to 6 bases and at J to 5 bases, leaving 2 bases not matched to a gene. Germline V gene lookup returns CDR1 DFQATT and CDR2 SNEGSKA (reference sequence). The CDR3 DNA sequence: TGCAGTGCAGGACAGGGGAACGAGCAGTACTTC. Translated: CSAGQGNEQYF.

CDR3: CASSQSRDRTFYEQYF. The CDR3 DNA reads TGTGCCAGCAGCCAATCCCGGGACAGGACATTCTACGAGCAGTACTTC. V usage is TRBV4-2 and J usage is TRBJ2-7; 8 nucleotides line up with TRBD1. Germline assignment: CDR1 LGHNA and CDR2 YNFKEQ. Germline trimming cut 2 bases from V and 3 bases from J; bases unmatched to any gene: 9. The CDR3 loop spans 16 amino acids.

The rearrangement uses TRBV4-2 and TRBJ1-2; D perhaps matches TRBD1 (5 bases). Germline CDR1 reads LGHNA; CDR2 reads YNFKEQ. Trimming removed 4 bases from V and 8 bases from J, with 14 bases in between. This CDR3 contains 13 residues. CDR3 amino acids: CASSLGRGEGYTF. The CDR3 DNA reads as TGTGCCAGCAGCCTAGGGCGGGGGGAAGGCTACACCTTC.

V and J are TRBV28 and TRBJ2-3; D perhaps matches TRBD1 (5 bases). This CDR3 contains 15 residues. Trimming removed 4 bases at V and 3 bases at J, with 14 bases between. The germline V gene encodes CDR1 MDHEN and CDR2 SYDVKM. This chain's CDR3 is CASSWQGTGTDTQYF. Written as DNA, the CDR3 is TGTGCCAGCAGTTGGCAGGGTACGGGTACAGATACGCAGTATTTT. Based on the CDR3 plus reference TRBV28 and TRBJ2-3, the full variable domain is DVKVTQSSRYLVKRTGEKVFLECVQDMDHENMFWYRQDPGLGLRLIYFSYDVKMKEKGDIPEGYSVSREKKERFSLILESASTNQTSMYLCASSWQGTGTDTQYFGPGTRLTVL.

Turning to this clone: Other nucleotide sequences from this sample produce the same CDR3. The chain joins TRBV6-5 to TRBJ1-1; D gene unclear. Germline V gene sequence: CDR1 MNHEY, CDR2 SVGAGI. The CDR3 is 15 residues long. The germline V and J ends were trimmed by 0 bases and 0 bases, with 8 bases remaining between them. The CDR3 DNA follows: TGTGCCAGCAGTTACTCCGGGGTGATGAACACTGAAGCTTTCTTT. Amino acids: CASSYSGVMNTEAFF.

The chain employs TRBV4-2 and TRBJ2-2; a possible D gene is TRBD1 (7 bases). This CDR3 has 15 residues. In germline, CDR1 is LGHNA, CDR2 YNFKEQ. V gave up 4 bases and J gave up 10 bases, with 19 bases separating them. The DNA for the CDR3 is TGTGCCAGCAGCCCTTCGACAGGGAGGTCAGAGGAGCTGTTTTTT. Translating it yields CASSPSTGRSEELFF.

The chain is built from TRBV7-8 and TRBJ1-2; no definite D call. V was clipped by 1 base and J by 0 bases, with 6 bases between them. The CDR3 totals 14 residues. The germline V gene encodes CDR1 SGHVS and CDR2 FQNEAQ. CDR3 sequence reads: CASSLERTNYGYTF. Here the CDR3 DNA reads TGTGCCAGCAGCTTAGAGAGGACTAACTATGGCTACACCTTC. Complete variable domain (other parts from reference TRBV7-8 and TRBJ1-2): GAGVSQSPRYKVAKRGQDVALRCDPISGHVSLFWYQQALGQGPEFLTYFQNEAQLDKSGLPSDRFFAERPEGSVSTLKIQRTQQEDSAVYLCASSLERTNYGYTFGSGTRLTVV.

This sequence joins TRBV7-6 and TRBJ2-7, with TRBD1 matching 10 bases. CDR1 is SGHVS, CDR2 FNYEAQ, per germline. V lost 2 bases, J lost 5 bases, and 9 bases stayed unmatched. This CDR3 spans 16 amino acids. The CDR3 is CASSLIEDRGRNEQYF. DNA of the CDR3: TGTGCCAGCAGCTTAATAGAGGACAGGGGGAGGAACGAGCAGTACTTC.

The chain uses TRBV5-1 and TRBJ2-1, with TRBD2 identical over 13 bases. V was pared by 4 bases and J by 6 bases, with 4 bases of the junction left unmatched. CDR3 length: 15 residues. The germline gives CDR1 SGHRS, CDR2 YFSETQ. CDR3 in amino acids: CASSPGLAGLNEQFF. The CDR3 coding sequence is TGCGCCAGCAGCCCGGGACTAGCGGGGCTCAATGAGCAGTTCTTC.

The chain employs TRBV14 and TRBJ2-3; weak D call: TRBD2 (6 bases). V dropped 1 base and J dropped 0 bases, with 11 bases sitting between them. Germline CDR1 and CDR2: SGHDN and FVKESK. CDR3 length equals 16 residues. The CDR3 region has the DNA TGTGCCAGCAGCCAAGGGGCTAGCGTTAGCACAGATACGCAGTATTTT. Amino acids: CASSQGASVSTDTQYF.

The rearrangement links TRBV5-1 to TRBJ2-7; possible D gene TRBD2, 6 bases. Deletions cut 0 bases from V and 0 bases from J, with 13 bases between. From germline, CDR1 is SGHRS and CDR2 YFSETQ. CDR3 length: 16 residues. The CDR3: CASSLGGPTSSYEQYF. CDR3 nucleotide sequence: TGCGCCAGCAGCTTGGGGGGCCCGACTAGCTCCTACGAGCAGTACTTC.

The rearrangement links TRBV10-3 to TRBJ2-7; TRBD2 aligns across 12 bases. The germline V gene has CDR1 ENHRY and CDR2 SYGVKD. CDR3 length: 16 amino acids. V gave up 7 bases and J gave up 0 bases; unmatched junction bases: 7. The CDR3 coding sequence is TGTGCCATCACCAGCGGACTAGCGGGAAACTCCTACGAGCAGTACTTC. It is translated as CAITSGLAGNSYEQYF.

The chain uses TRBV10-3 and TRBJ2-3, with 8 nucleotides matching TRBD2. After removal of 0 bases from V and 4 bases from J, the junction contained 6 bases not matched to a gene. The CDR3 spans 16 residues. Germline V gene lookup returns CDR1 ENHRY and CDR2 SYGVKD. The CDR3: CAISESPAGDPDTQYF. CDR3 DNA: TGTGCCATCAGTGAGTCCCCAGCGGGGGACCCAGATACGCAGTATTTT.

This chain connects TRBV28 to TRBJ2-7; 10 nucleotides align to TRBD1. Losses at the gene ends were 4 bases for V and 2 bases for J; bases not matched to a gene: 8. This CDR3 region has 16 residues. Per germline, CDR1 MDHEN and CDR2 SYDVKM. CDR3 loop: CASSSPAGTGAYEQYF. Written as DNA, the CDR3 is TGTGCCAGCAGTTCCCCCGCCGGGACAGGGGCCTACGAGCAGTACTTC.

The V call is TRBV7-9, the J call TRBJ1-1, with D possibly TRBD1 on 6 matching bases. V gave up 3 bases and J gave up 1 base, with 9 bases separating them. Per germline, CDR1 SEHNR and CDR2 FQNEAQ (reference sequence). CDR3 size: 14 residues. The CDR3 nucleotides read TGTGCCAGCAGCTTTTTACAGGGGAACACTGAAGCTTTCTTT. The encoded protein is CASSFLQGNTEAFF.